One sample yielded the 30 T cell receptor beta chains listed below, sequenced in a study of blood T cell repertoires in COVID-19. The method was immunoSEQ multiplex PCR; TCRdb's version includes in-frame clones alone and lacks a portion of them. The table has around 280,000 clones, around 87% seen once. Sequenced material: peripheral blood. These receptors came from a woman aged 25 to 39 who had recovered from COVID-19.

The CDR3 loop is CASKAGGSNTEAFF. As DNA, the CDR3 is TGTGCCAGCAAAGCAGGGGGTTCGAACACTGAAGCTTTCTTT. This sequence joins TRBV6-5 and TRBJ1-1, with TRBD1 identical over 7 bases. This CDR3 spans 14 amino acids. Germline V gene data show CDR1 as MNHEY and CDR2 as SVGAGI. The ends lost 7 bases at V and 1 base at J; junction bases unmatched: 6.

The V and J genes are TRBV11-2 and TRBJ1-2; 12 bases line up with TRBD1. The CDR3 length is 16 residues. With V trimmed by 5 bases and J by 1 base, 5 bases remained unmatched. CDR1 is SGHAT and CDR2 is FQNNGV in the germline V gene. Here the CDR3 reads CASSTGTGGSNYGYTF. The CDR3 nucleotides read TGTGCCAGCAGCACCGGGACAGGGGGCAGTAACTATGGCTACACCTTC.

This clone was observed a handful of times. V and J are TRBV16 and TRBJ1-2; TRBD1 matches at 8 bases. The CDR3 runs 15 residues. Germline loops: CDR1 KGHSY, CDR2 FQNENV. V gave up 5 bases and J gave up 1 base; unmatched junction bases: 6. The CDR3 protein is CASSLGTGLNYGYTF. In DNA form, the CDR3 reads TGTGCCAGCAGCTTAGGGACAGGCCTTAACTATGGCTACACCTTC.

This clone was counted once. J is TRBJ2-3 and V is TRBV4-3; TRBD2 matches at 10 bases. J gave up 6 bases and V 1 base, and 4 bases lay outside the gene matches. Looked up from germline, CDR1 is LGHNA and CDR2 is YSLEER. CDR3 length: 15 amino acids. In nucleotides, the CDR3 is TGCGCCAGCAGCCAAGGGACTAGCGGCCGGGATACGCAGTATTTT. Residues: CASSQGTSGRDTQYF.

The chain employs TRBV19 and TRBJ1-5; D ambiguous. There are 15 residues in the CDR3. V lost 6 bases and J 2 bases, leaving 14 bases between the germline ends. Germline V lookup: CDR1 LNHDA, CDR2 SQIVND (reference sequence). The CDR3 here is CASSDDTGGNQPQHF. For the CDR3, the DNA is TGTGCCAGTAGCGACGACACCGGTGGCAATCAGCCCCAGCATTTT.

CDR3 DNA: TGTGCCAGCAGCCGCCTCGCCAAGGGGCCCTCCTACGAGCAGTACTTC. It is translated as CASSRLAKGPSYEQYF. This rearrangement joins TRBV28 to TRBJ2-7; D might be TRBD1 (5 bases). V lost 6 bases and J 0 bases, leaving 18 bases between the germline ends. The CDR3 covers 16 residues. Germline V lookup: CDR1 MDHEN, CDR2 SYDVKM.

The chain joins TRBV10-3 to TRBJ2-2; D gene uncertain. The CDR3 totals 16 residues. The V end lost 3 bases, the J end lost 2 bases, and 13 bases lay between the germline ends. CDR1 is ENHRY, CDR2 SYGVKD, per germline. As DNA, the CDR3 is TGTGCCATCAGTGAATGGTTGGCAATTAACACCGGGGAGCTGTTTTTT. This sequence encodes CAISEWLAINTGELFF.

This clone has only a few counts. The chain links TRBV6-5 to TRBJ1-1; D is undetermined. The CDR3 length is 14 residues. The ends were cut back, 6 bases at V and 0 bases at J, with 11 bases in the middle. Germline V gene sequence: CDR1 MNHEY, CDR2 SVGAGI. CDR3 protein: CASRRARMNTEAFF. CDR3 coding DNA: TGTGCCAGCAGAAGAGCGAGGATGAACACTGAAGCTTTCTTT.

The chain links TRBV19 to TRBJ2-5; the match to TRBD2 covers 14 bases. There are 20 residues in the CDR3. Germline V lookup: CDR1 LNHDA, CDR2 SQIVND (reference sequence). After removal of 5 bases from V and 6 bases from J, the junction contained 20 bases not matched to a gene. The CDR3 DNA reads as TGTGCCAGTAGTGCGTGGACTAGCGGGAGGATCAACGATCGTCAGAAGACCCAGTACTTC. Amino acid sequence: CASSAWTSGRINDRQKTQYF.

V usage is TRBV27 and J usage is TRBJ2-7, with TRBD1 identical over 7 bases. After removal of 3 bases from V and 4 bases from J, the junction contained 6 bases not matched to a gene. CDR1 is MNHEY and CDR2 is SMNVEV in the germline V gene (reference sequence). The CDR3 has 14 residues. In DNA form, the CDR3 reads TGTGCCAGCAGTTTTCGACAGGGAGAATACGAGCAGTACTTC. Its protein product is CASSFRQGEYEQYF.

As DNA, the CDR3 is TGTGCCAGCAGCTTAGACACAGGGGGAGGACAGCCCCAGCATTTT. Encoded protein: CASSLDTGGGQPQHF. This chain connects TRBV7-2 to TRBJ1-5, with TRBD1 identical over 8 bases. Germline assignment: CDR1 SGHTA and CDR2 FQGNSA. CDR3 length: 15 amino acids. After removal of 1 base from V and 7 bases from J, the junction contained 6 bases not matched to a gene.

The rearrangement joins TRBV10-3 to TRBJ2-5; 15 bases line up with TRBD2. Unmatched junction bases numbered 3, after V lost 2 bases and J lost 5 bases. The CDR3 has 16 residues. The germline V gene encodes CDR1 ENHRY and CDR2 SYGVKD. The CDR3, as DNA: TGTGCCATCAGTGAGGGACTAGCGGGGGGGCCCGAGACCCAGTACTTC. The encoded protein is CAISEGLAGGPETQYF.

The chain couples TRBV7-2 to TRBJ2-2; 7 bases agree with TRBD1. The CDR3 sequence is 14 residues long. Germline loops: CDR1 SGHTA, CDR2 FQGNSA. V gave up 6 bases and J gave up 3 bases; unmatched junction bases: 4. The DNA of the CDR3 is TGTGCCAGCAGGCCCGACAGGGACACCGGGGAGCTGTTTTTT. Amino acids: CASRPDRDTGELFF.

The chain couples TRBV5-6 to TRBJ2-1; 10 bases line up with TRBD2. V was pared by 4 bases and J by 5 bases, with 6 bases of the junction left unmatched. In germline, CDR1 is SGHDT, CDR2 YYEEEE. The CDR3 length is 15 residues. CDR3 in DNA: TGTGCCAGCAGCCGCCCCCTAGCGGGAGACAATGAGCAGTTCTTC. Translation gives CASSRPLAGDNEQFF.

The chain carries TRBV5-6 and TRBJ1-5; TRBD1 is a possible D gene (5 bases). CDR3 length: 12 amino acids. V gave up 0 bases and J gave up 11 bases, with 9 bases separating them. Looked up from germline, CDR1 is SGHDT and CDR2 is YYEEEE. The CDR3 spells CASSLVGGAQHF. DNA of the CDR3: TGTGCCAGCAGCTTGGTGGGAGGGGCCCAGCATTTT.

This clone was observed a single time. The J gene is TRBJ2-3, the V gene TRBV7-9; D is unresolved. Germline CDR1 reads SEHNR; CDR2 reads FQNEAQ (reference sequence). The germline V and J ends were trimmed by 1 base and 3 bases, with 5 bases remaining between them. This CDR3 is built from 13 residues. The CDR3 spells CASSLDLTDTQYF. CDR3 coding DNA: TGTGCCAGCAGCTTAGACTTGACAGATACGCAGTATTTT.

This chain links TRBV20-1 with TRBJ1-2, with D tentatively TRBD1 (6 bases). The CDR3 is 15 residues long. V was pared by 3 bases and J by 2 bases, with 16 bases between. From germline, CDR1 is DFQATT and CDR2 SNEGSKA (reference sequence). The DNA for the CDR3 is TGCAGTGCTAGTAAGGGGGACACCGGGAACTATGGCTACACCTTC. This sequence encodes CSASKGDTGNYGYTF.

The chain links TRBV5-6 to TRBJ1-2, with 7 bases identical to TRBD1. Trimming at V came to 2 bases and at J to 7 bases, leaving 14 bases not matched to a gene. The CDR3 sequence is 16 residues long. Germline V gene sequence: CDR1 SGHDT, CDR2 YYEEEE. CDR3 sequence (DNA): TGTGCCAGCAGCTTTTACTCGCAGGGGGATTTAGGTGGCTACACCTTC. Protein: CASSFYSQGDLGGYTF. The whole variable domain, remainder taken from reference TRBV5-6 and TRBJ1-2, is DAGVTQSPTHLIKTRGQQVTLRCSPKSGHDTVSWYQQALGQGPQFIFQYYEEEERQRGNFPDRFSGHQFPNYSSELNVNALLLGDSALYLCASSFYSQGDLGGYTFGSGTRLTVV.

The J gene is TRBJ2-3, the V gene TRBV5-4; 7 nucleotides line up with TRBD2. Trimming removed 0 bases from V and 5 bases from J; junction bases left unmatched: 6. CDR3 size: 15 residues. Looked up from germline, CDR1 is SGHNT and CDR2 is YYREEE (reference sequence). The DNA of the CDR3 is TGTGCCAGCAGCTTGGCGGCGGGGGTCGGAGATACGCAGTATTTT. Translating it yields CASSLAAGVGDTQYF.

The rearrangement links TRBV5-1 to TRBJ2-7; 9 nucleotides agree with TRBD1. V lost 5 bases, J lost 2 bases, and 11 bases stayed unmatched. CDR3 length: 16 residues. Germline values: CDR1 SGHRS, CDR2 YFSETQ. In DNA form, the CDR3 reads TGCGCCAGCAGATCTACAGGGGGCAGTTATACCTACGAGCAGTACTTC. Translation gives CASRSTGGSYTYEQYF.

The V gene is TRBV29-1, the J gene TRBJ2-5, with 7 nucleotides matching TRBD1. In germline, CDR1 is SQVTM, CDR2 ANQGSEA. The CDR3 has 13 amino acids. V shed 6 bases and J 5 bases; nucleotides not matched to a gene: 9. CDR3 residues: CSVMTGLGETQYF. The CDR3 nucleotides read TGCAGCGTGATGACAGGGTTGGGGGAGACCCAGTACTTC.

J is TRBJ2-5 and V is TRBV5-1; D not certain. CDR1 and CDR2 (germline): SGHRS, YFSETQ. The CDR3 contains 13 residues. The V end lost 5 bases, the J end lost 5 bases, and 13 bases lay between the germline ends. The CDR3 DNA reads as TGCGCCAGCAGTTTGAGCCCCTGGGAGACCCAGTACTTC. Its protein product is CASSLSPWETQYF.

This clone was seen only once. The chain has TRBV6-5 and TRBJ2-3; 8 bases agree with TRBD1. The CDR3 sequence is 15 residues long. Looked up from germline, CDR1 is MNHEY and CDR2 is SVGAGI. Losses at the gene ends were 6 bases for V and 4 bases for J; bases not matched to a gene: 9. CDR3: CASSLRTGRPDTQYF. The CDR3 DNA follows: TGTGCCAGCAGCCTAAGGACAGGGCGGCCAGATACGCAGTATTTT.

The DNA for the CDR3 is TGTGCCAGCACCAAGGAGGGGCTCGGGGCCAACGTCCTGACTTTC. This codes for CASTKEGLGANVLTF. The V call is TRBV7-3, the J call TRBJ2-6, with a tentative D call TRBD2 (6 bases). Trimming took 7 bases from V and 4 from J, leaving 14 bases between them. From germline, CDR1 is SGHTA and CDR2 FQGTGA. This CDR3 contains 15 residues. Based on the CDR3 plus reference TRBV7-3 and TRBJ2-6, the full variable domain is GAGVSQTPSNKVTEKGKYVELRCDPISGHTALYWYRQSLGQGPEFLIYFQGTGAADDSGLPNDRFFAVRPEGSVSTLKIQRTERGDSAVYLCASTKEGLGANVLTFGAGSRLTVL.

CDR3 bases: TGTGCCAGCAGCGCCTACGGGACAGGCCGGGGGGAGCAGTACTTC. Amino acid sequence: CASSAYGTGRGEQYF. This chain connects TRBV9 to TRBJ2-7, with 8 bases lining up with TRBD1. Germline values: CDR1 SGDLS, CDR2 YYNGEE. Trimming removed 3 bases from V and 7 bases from J; junction bases left unmatched: 12. The CDR3 runs 15 residues.

V and J are TRBV5-1 and TRBJ2-3, with TRBD2 as a possible D gene (5 bases). The CDR3 contains 12 residues. Germline CDR1 is SGHRS and CDR2 is YFSETQ. The V end was cut by 0 bases, the J end by 6 bases, with 5 bases between. The DNA for the CDR3 is TGCGCCAGCAGCTTGGGGGAGGATACGCAGTATTTT. It is translated as CASSLGEDTQYF.

This clone has just a few counts. The rearrangement joins TRBV5-1 to TRBJ1-2; perhaps TRBD1 as D (6 bases). CDR1 and CDR2 from the germline V gene are SGHRS and YFSETQ. The CDR3 totals 14 residues. Deletions cut 6 bases from V and 2 bases from J, with 14 bases between. DNA of the CDR3: TGCGCCAGCAATAAGAACACAGGGAACTATGGCTACACCTTC. Translation: CASNKNTGNYGYTF.

The table lists this clone with a few counts. This chain joins TRBV7-9 and TRBJ2-7, with TRBD1 matching over 7 bases. Germline-derived CDR1 and CDR2 are SEHNR and FQNEAQ (reference sequence). The CDR3 extends over 14 amino acids. Trimming at V came to 3 bases and at J to 2 bases, leaving 4 bases not matched to a gene. The CDR3 loop reads CASSFGDSPYEQYF. Here the CDR3 DNA reads TGTGCCAGCAGCTTTGGGGACAGCCCCTACGAGCAGTACTTC. Variable domain in full (rest from reference TRBV7-9 and TRBJ2-7): DTGVSQNPRHKITKRGQNVTFRCDPISEHNRLYWYRQTLGQGPEFLTYFQNEAQLEKSRLLSDRFSAERPKGSFSTLEIQRTEQGDSAMYLCASSFGDSPYEQYFGPGTRLTVT.

V usage is TRBV29-1 and J usage is TRBJ1-1; D is unclear. This CDR3 comprises 15 residues. Trimming pared 0 bases from V and 1 base from J, leaving 12 bases between. CDR1 is SQVTM, CDR2 ANQGSEA, per germline. The CDR3 here is CSVEDPGTPNTEAFF. The CDR3 DNA sequence: TGCAGCGTTGAAGATCCTGGCACCCCGAACACTGAAGCTTTCTTT.

The count of this clone is one. Other DNA sequences in the sample encode the same CDR3. The chain carries TRBV2 and TRBJ2-7; D is possibly TRBD1 (6 bases). Deletions cut 2 bases from V and 4 bases from J, with 6 bases between. CDR1 and CDR2 (germline): SNHLY, FYNNEI. The CDR3 contains 12 residues. The chain's CDR3 is CASSEQGYEQYF. CDR3 DNA sequence: TGTGCCAGCAGTGAACAGGGGTACGAGCAGTACTTC.